This TCR beta chain was found in a study of T cells expressing NK-cell markers. Across the whole study: Sorted CD3+CD56+NKG2C+, CD3+CD56+NKG2C- and CD3+CD56-NKG2C+ T cells provided the TCR beta repertoires.

The CDR3 is 13 amino acids. Germline CDR1 SSHAT, CDR2 FNYEAQ (reference sequence). TCRdb re-called the 5' RACE reads and gives one entry per CDR3 protein, without DNA. The listing records approximately 550,000 distinct CDR3 sequences. This chain connects TRBV7-7 to TRBJ2-1; TCRdb indicates TRBD1, and absent DNA this call remains unverified. The TCR sequence derives from a man aged 18-30 years in good health. The sequenced material came from blood T cells: a sorted CD56 or NKG2C T cell subset, CD4+ or CD8+ T cells, or bulk PBMC T cells (not recorded which). This CDR3 reads CASSLGAGGEQFF. Full variable domain (rest looked up from reference TRBV7-7 and TRBJ2-1): GAGVSQSPRYKVTKRGQDVTLRCDPISSHATLYWYQQALGQGPEFLTYFNYEAQPDKSGLPSDRFSAERPEGSISTLTIQRTEQRDSAMYRCASSLGAGGEQFFGPGTRLTVL.